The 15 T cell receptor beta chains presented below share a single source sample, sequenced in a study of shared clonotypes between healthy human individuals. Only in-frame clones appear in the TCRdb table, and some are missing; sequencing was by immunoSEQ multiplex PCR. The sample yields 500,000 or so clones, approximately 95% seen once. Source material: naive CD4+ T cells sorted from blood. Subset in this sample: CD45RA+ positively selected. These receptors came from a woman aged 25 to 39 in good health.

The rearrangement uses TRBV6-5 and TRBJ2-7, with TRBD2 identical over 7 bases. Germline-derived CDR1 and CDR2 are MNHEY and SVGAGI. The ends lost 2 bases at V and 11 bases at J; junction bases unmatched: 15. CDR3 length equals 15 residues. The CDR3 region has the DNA TGTGCCAGCAGTTACGGTGGGTTGGGCGGGAGCATCGAGTACTTC. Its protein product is CASSYGGLGGSIEYF.

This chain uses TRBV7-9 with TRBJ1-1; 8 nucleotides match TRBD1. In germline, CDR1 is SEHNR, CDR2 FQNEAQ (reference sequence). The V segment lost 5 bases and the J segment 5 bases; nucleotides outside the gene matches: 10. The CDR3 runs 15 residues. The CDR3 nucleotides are TGTGCCAGCAGCCCGTTAGTCAGGGGGCGGACTGAAGCTTTCTTT. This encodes CASSPLVRGRTEAFF.

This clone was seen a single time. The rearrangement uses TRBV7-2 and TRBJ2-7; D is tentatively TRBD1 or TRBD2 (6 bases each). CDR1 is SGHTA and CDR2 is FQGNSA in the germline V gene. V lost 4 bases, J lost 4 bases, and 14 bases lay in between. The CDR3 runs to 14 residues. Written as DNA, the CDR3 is TGTGCCAGCAGCTGGAGGGACACCGTTTACGAGCAGTACTTC. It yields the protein CASSWRDTVYEQYF.

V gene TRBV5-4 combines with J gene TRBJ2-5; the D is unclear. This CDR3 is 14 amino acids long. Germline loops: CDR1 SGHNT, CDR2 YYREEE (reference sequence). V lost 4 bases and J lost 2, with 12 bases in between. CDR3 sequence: CASSPASLQETQYF. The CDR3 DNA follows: TGTGCCAGCAGCCCGGCGTCTTTACAAGAGACCCAGTACTTC.

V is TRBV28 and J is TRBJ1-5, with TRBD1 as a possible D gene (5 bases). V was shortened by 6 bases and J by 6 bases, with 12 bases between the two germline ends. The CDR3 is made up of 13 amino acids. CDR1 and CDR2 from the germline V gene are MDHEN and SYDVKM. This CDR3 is CASSIVGGQPQHF. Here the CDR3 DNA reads TGTGCCAGCAGCATCGTTGGGGGTCAGCCCCAGCATTTT.

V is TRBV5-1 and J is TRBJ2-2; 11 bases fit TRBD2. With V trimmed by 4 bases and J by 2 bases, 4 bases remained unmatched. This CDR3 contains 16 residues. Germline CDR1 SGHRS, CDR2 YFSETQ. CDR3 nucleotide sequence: TGCGCCAGCAGCGCGGGACTAGCGGCAAACACCGGGGAGCTGTTTTTT. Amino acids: CASSAGLAANTGELFF.

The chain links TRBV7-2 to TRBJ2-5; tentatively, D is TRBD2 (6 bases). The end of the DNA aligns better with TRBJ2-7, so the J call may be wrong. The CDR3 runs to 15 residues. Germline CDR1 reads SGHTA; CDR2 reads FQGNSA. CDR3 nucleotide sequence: TGTGCCAGCAGCTTATGGGCTAGCGTATACTACGAGCAGTACTTC. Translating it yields CASSLWASVYYEQYF.

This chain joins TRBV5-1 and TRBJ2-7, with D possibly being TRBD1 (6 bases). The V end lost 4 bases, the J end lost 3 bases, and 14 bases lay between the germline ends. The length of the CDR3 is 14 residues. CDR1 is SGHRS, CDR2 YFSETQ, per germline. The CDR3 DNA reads TGCGCCAGCAGCCCCCGGGACATGATCTACGAGCAGTACTTC. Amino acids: CASSPRDMIYEQYF.

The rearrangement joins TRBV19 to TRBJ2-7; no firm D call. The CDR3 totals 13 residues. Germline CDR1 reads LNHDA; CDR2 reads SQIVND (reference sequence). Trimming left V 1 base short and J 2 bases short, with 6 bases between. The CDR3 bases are TGTGCCAGTAGTATAGCCCCAGCCTACGAGCAGTACTTC. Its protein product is CASSIAPAYEQYF.

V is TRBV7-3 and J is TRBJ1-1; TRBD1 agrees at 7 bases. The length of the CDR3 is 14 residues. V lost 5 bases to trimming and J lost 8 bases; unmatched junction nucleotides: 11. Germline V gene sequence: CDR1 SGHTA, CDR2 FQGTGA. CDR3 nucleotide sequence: TGTGCCAGCAGCGAAGGGGGCGGGGGCACCGAAGCTTTCTTT. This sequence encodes CASSEGGGGTEAFF.

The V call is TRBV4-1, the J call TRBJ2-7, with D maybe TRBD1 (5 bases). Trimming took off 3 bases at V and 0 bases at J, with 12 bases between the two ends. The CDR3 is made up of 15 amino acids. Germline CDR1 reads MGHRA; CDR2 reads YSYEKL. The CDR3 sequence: CASSQFPDSSYEQYF. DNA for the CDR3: TGCGCCAGCAGCCAGTTTCCCGACAGCTCCTACGAGCAGTACTTC.

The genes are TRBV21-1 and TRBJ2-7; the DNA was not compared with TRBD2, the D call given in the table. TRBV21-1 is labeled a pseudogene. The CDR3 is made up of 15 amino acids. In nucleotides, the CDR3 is TGTGCCAGCAGCAACCGGGACGGGAGGAACTACGAGCAGTACTTC. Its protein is CASSNRDGRNYEQYF.

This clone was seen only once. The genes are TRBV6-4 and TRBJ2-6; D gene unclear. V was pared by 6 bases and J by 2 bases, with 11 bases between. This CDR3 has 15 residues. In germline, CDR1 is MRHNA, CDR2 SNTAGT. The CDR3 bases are TGTGCCAGCAGGGGCAGGTATACTGGGGCCAACGTCCTGACTTTC. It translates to CASRGRYTGANVLTF.

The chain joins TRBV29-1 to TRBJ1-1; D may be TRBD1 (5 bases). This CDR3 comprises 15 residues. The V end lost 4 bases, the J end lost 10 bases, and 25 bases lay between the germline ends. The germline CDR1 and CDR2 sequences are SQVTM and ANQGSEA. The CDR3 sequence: CSVVDPKGSAKGAFF. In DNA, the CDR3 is TGCAGCGTTGTCGACCCGAAGGGGTCGGCCAAGGGAGCTTTCTTT.

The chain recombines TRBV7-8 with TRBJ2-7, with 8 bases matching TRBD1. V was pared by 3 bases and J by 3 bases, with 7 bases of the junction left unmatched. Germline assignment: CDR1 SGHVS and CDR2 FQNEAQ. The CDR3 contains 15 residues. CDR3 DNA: TGTGCCAGCAGCTTTTCCCTGGACAGGGTCTACGAGCAGTACTTC. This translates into CASSFSLDRVYEQYF.